These T cell receptor beta chains were read from a single sample in a study of cytomegalovirus exposure and HLA in healthy donors. TCRdb's table, derived via immunoSEQ multiplex PCR, lists solely in-frame clones and lacks some. The repertoire includes 150,000 to 180,000 clones, more than 70% of them detected once, and roughly 1.9% sits in the top ten. Sequenced input: PBMCs. All receptors derive from a human donor in good health. Each CDR3 is given with its conserved first and last residue. The order of the fields is D gene, clone size, J gene, V gene, CDR3 protein, CDR3 DNA. A D gene is named only where the DNA matches it firmly. The size of a clone is reported for some rows only, either as once, few or many, or as a class for expanded clones.

.,.,TRBJ1-1,TRBV30,CAWTEGSHNTEAFF,TGTGCCTGGACGGAAGGGAGCCACAACACTGAAGCTTTCTTT
.,.,TRBJ2-1,TRBV6-1,CASSDTDGIEQFF,TGTGCCAGCAGTGATACAGATGGAATTGAGCAGTTCTTC
TRBD1,.,TRBJ1-6,TRBV2,CASQGQGSSPLHF,TGTGCCAGCCAAGGACAGGGAAGTTCACCCCTCCACTTT
.,.,TRBJ1-1,TRBV6-5,CASRKQANTEAFF,TGTGCCAGCAGAAAACAGGCGAACACTGAAGCTTTCTTT
.,.,TRBJ2-7,TRBV16,CASSLTSDSYEQYF,TGTGCCAGCAGCCTAACCAGCGACTCCTACGAGCAGTACTTC
.,.,TRBJ2-7,TRBV5-1,CASSLKPHEQYF,TGCGCCAGCAGCTTGAAGCCCCACGAGCAGTACTTC
.,.,TRBJ2-7,TRBV27,CASSFEENAVGEQYF,TGTGCCAGCAGTTTTGAGGAGAATGCCGTTGGGGAGCAGTACTTC
.,.,TRBJ2-2,TRBV9,CASSVSGATGELFF,TGTGCCAGCAGCGTTTCTGGAGCCACCGGGGAGCTGTTTTTT
TRBD1,.,TRBJ1-5,TRBV5-1,CASSAGTGRGAQHF,TGCGCCAGCAGCGCCGGGACAGGCCGCGGGGCCCAGCATTTT
.,.,TRBJ1-1,TRBV14,CASSQETGAYTEAFF,TGTGCCAGCAGCCAAGAAACTGGGGCCTACACTGAAGCTTTCTTT
.,.,TRBJ2-1,TRBV7-7,CASSSHPGNEQFF,TGTGCTAGCAGTTCACATCCTGGCAATGAGCAGTTCTTC
.,.,TRBJ2-3,TRBV6-5,CASSSADTQYF,TGTGCCAGCAGTAGCGCGGATACGCAGTATTTT
.,once,TRBJ1-2,TRBV5-1,CASSFEQPNYGYTF,TGCGCCAGCAGCTTTGAACAGCCCAACTATGGCTACACCTTC
.,.,TRBJ2-1,TRBV5-1,CASSGGRAGAREQFF,TGCGCCAGCAGCGGGGGGAGGGCGGGGGCCAGGGAGCAGTTCTTC
.,.,TRBJ1-5,TRBV27,CASSVNSNQPQHF,TGTGCCAGCAGTGTCAATAGCAATCAGCCCCAGCATTTT
.,.,TRBJ1-1,TRBV9,CASSVGLTDTEAFF,TGTGCCAGCAGCGTAGGGTTAACGGACACTGAAGCTTTCTTT
.,.,TRBJ2-1,TRBV19,CASRTDSYNEQFF,TGTGCCAGTAGAACAGACAGTTACAATGAGCAGTTCTTC
TRBD2,.,TRBJ2-4,TRBV19,CASRRTSDKNIQYF,TGTGCCAGTAGGAGGACTAGCGATAAAAACATTCAGTACTTC
TRBD1,.,TRBJ2-1,TRBV2,CASRSRGNTYNEQFF,TGTGCCAGCCGATCCAGGGGGAACACTTACAATGAGCAGTTCTTC
.,.,TRBJ2-1,TRBV13,CASSLYNEQFF,TGTGCCAGCAGCCTATACAATGAGCAGTTCTTC
TRBD2,.,TRBJ2-7,TRBV9,CASSFQTDPSAGGNYEQYF,TGTGCCAGCAGCTTCCAGACAGACCCTTCAGCCGGGGGGAACTACGAGCAGTACTTC
.,.,TRBJ1-5,TRBV4-2,CASSQGRGQPQHF,TGTGCCAGCAGCCAAGGACGGGGTCAGCCCCAGCATTTT
.,.,TRBJ2-1,TRBV5-4,CASSLDSLPYNEQFF,TGTGCCAGCAGCTTGGATTCCCTACCCTACAATGAGCAGTTCTTC
TRBD1,.,TRBJ1-4,TRBV6-1,CASSTGATNEKLFF,TGTGCCAGCAGTACAGGGGCAACTAATGAAAAACTGTTTTTT
TRBD2,.,TRBJ2-3,TRBV6-4,CASAKSAGGTDTQYF,TGTGCCAGCGCCAAGTCAGCGGGGGGCACAGATACGCAGTATTTT
.,.,TRBJ1-1,TRBV15,CATSRVFRWAPLKNTEAFF,TGTGCCACCAGCAGAGTGTTTAGGTGGGCCCCCTTAAAGAACACTGAAGCTTTCTTT
.,.,TRBJ1-1,TRBV11-2,CASSLDYRVGTEAFF,TGTGCCAGCAGCTTAGATTACAGAGTGGGTACTGAAGCTTTCTTT
TRBD1,.,TRBJ1-2,TRBV6-6,CASRPGGGNYGYTF,TGTGCCAGTCGACCAGGGGGAGGAAACTATGGCTACACCTTC
TRBD1,.,TRBJ2-7,TRBV2,CASRASKGANYEQYF,TGTGCCAGCAGAGCTTCCAAGGGGGCCAACTACGAGCAGTACTTC
.,.,TRBJ2-1,TRBV30,CASVALTYNEQFF,TGTGCCTCTGTAGCGCTCACCTACAATGAGCAGTTCTTC
TRBD1,.,TRBJ2-3,TRBV5-1,CASSLEGQYTDTQYF,TGCGCCAGCAGCTTGGAGGGACAGTACACAGATACGCAGTATTTT
.,.,TRBJ1-5,TRBV28,CASSLISGADSNQPQHF,TGTGCCAGCAGTTTAATCTCTGGGGCGGATAGCAATCAGCCCCAGCATTTT
TRBD1,.,TRBJ2-5,TRBV2,CASSGSVQGVQLQETQYF,TGTGCCAGCAGTGGGTCGGTGCAGGGGGTACAACTTCAAGAGACCCAGTACTTC
TRBD1,.,TRBJ2-1,TRBV28,CASSPNPGQHYNEQFF,TGTGCCAGCAGTCCTAATCCGGGACAGCACTACAATGAGCAGTTCTTC
TRBD2,few,TRBJ2-1,TRBV18,CASSPSKLAGALYNEQFF,TGTGCCAGCTCTCCCTCTAAATTAGCGGGAGCACTCTACAATGAGCAGTTCTTC
.,.,TRBJ2-7,TRBV27,CASSLLGRSSYEQYF,TGTGCCAGCAGTTTATTGGGTCGGAGCTCCTACGAGCAGTACTTC
TRBD1,.,TRBJ1-6,TRBV18,CASSPLQGADWNSPLHF,TGTGCCAGCTCACCACTACAGGGGGCGGATTGGAATTCACCCCTCCACTTT
.,.,TRBJ2-7,TRBV15,CATSSPQSKGDYEQYF,TGTGCCACCAGCAGTCCTCAAAGCAAAGGGGACTACGAGCAGTACTTC
.,once,TRBJ1-2,TRBV28,CASSPHHEGYTF,TGTGCCAGCAGCCCCCACCATGAGGGCTACACCTTC
TRBD1,.,TRBJ2-2,TRBV29-1,CSAKRGGYRGGTGELFF,TGCAGCGCCAAACGAGGGGGCTATAGGGGTGGAACCGGGGAGCTGTTTTTT
.,once,TRBJ2-7,TRBV6-6,CASSHRDSYEQYF,TGTGCCAGCAGTCACCGGGATTCTTACGAGCAGTACTTC
.,.,TRBJ2-7,TRBV7-9,CASSLAGAVSYEQYF,TGTGCCAGCAGCTTAGCGGGAGCGGTGTCCTACGAGCAGTACTTC
TRBD2,.,TRBJ2-5,TRBV5-1,CASSLPTSGVETQYF,TGCGCCAGCAGCTTACCAACTAGCGGGGTAGAGACCCAGTACTTC
TRBD2,.,TRBJ2-3,TRBV5-4,CASSLGARTSATDTQYF,TGTGCCAGCAGCTTGGGGGCCCGGACTAGCGCCACAGATACGCAGTATTTT
.,few,TRBJ1-4,TRBV2,CASGRGEKLFF,TGTGCCAGCGGGCGGGGTGAAAAACTGTTTTTT
.,.,TRBJ2-1,TRBV5-4,CASSLGRGVNNEQFF,TGTGCCAGCAGCTTGGGCAGGGGCGTAAACAATGAGCAGTTCTTC
TRBD1,.,TRBJ2-5,TRBV9,CASSPIDREETQYF,TGTGCCAGCAGCCCTATTGACAGGGAAGAGACCCAGTACTTC
.,.,TRBJ2-1,TRBV21-1,CASSTSGTSMVNEQFF,TGTGCCAGCAGCACTTCCGGGACTAGCATGGTAAATGAGCAGTTCTTC
TRBD1,once,TRBJ1-1,TRBV6-1,CASRKDRGQRGTEAFF,TGTGCCAGCCGTAAAGACAGGGGGCAGCGGGGCACTGAAGCTTTCTTT
.,.,TRBJ2-5,TRBV5-1,CASGTGGGKRETQYF,TGCGCCAGCGGAACCGGCGGGGGCAAACGGGAGACCCAGTACTTC
TRBD2,.,TRBJ2-7,TRBV5-1,CASRPDSGRAYEQYF,TGCGCCAGCAGACCAGATAGCGGGAGAGCCTACGAGCAGTACTTC
.,once,TRBJ1-5,TRBV27,CASSPLRNQPQHF,TGTGCCAGCAGTCCTCTCCGGAATCAGCCCCAGCATTTT
.,.,TRBJ2-7,TRBV6-6,CASTLDIGSYEQYF,TGTGCCAGCACCCTGGACATTGGGTCCTACGAGCAGTACTTC
.,.,TRBJ2-2,TRBV29-1,CSVLGAGELFF,TGCAGCGTGCTAGGGGCCGGGGAGCTGTTTTTT
TRBD1,.,TRBJ1-2,TRBV28,CASSLTGTGNYGYTF,TGTGCCAGCAGTTTAACCGGGACAGGGAACTATGGCTACACCTTC
TRBD1,.,TRBJ2-1,TRBV7-3,CASSLGQGLNEQFF,TGTGCCAGCAGCTTAGGACAGGGATTGAATGAGCAGTTCTTC
.,.,TRBJ2-3,TRBV7-2,CASSLSLGGWGDTQYF,TGTGCCAGCAGCTTATCCCTAGGGGGATGGGGGGATACGCAGTATTTT